Listed below are T cell receptor beta chains from one sample, sequenced in a study of long-term antiretroviral therapy in people with HIV. Measured with immunoSEQ multiplex PCR; TCRdb has only the in-frame clones, and not every one. The sample comprises 24,000 or so clones, around 87% of which are singletons, and approximately 3.9% rests with the top ten. The material sequenced was unsorted PBMCs, taken 1.9 years after starting antiretroviral therapy. The receptors originated from a young woman with HIV. The CDR3 runs from the conserved cysteine through the conserved F or W. The D gene is left open where the match is weak. Rows give clone size only sometimes, using once, few, many, or a class for an expanded clone.

d_gene	abundance	v_gene	j_gene	CDR3aa	CDR3nt
TRBD1	-	TRBV9	TRBJ1-2	CASSGTGIYGYTF	TGTGCCAGCAGCGGGACAGGGATTTATGGCTACACCTTC
TRBD1	-	TRBV11-2	TRBJ1-1	CASSLDLSTGGRTEAFF	TGTGCCAGCAGCTTAGACCTTTCGACAGGGGGAAGGACTGAAGCTTTCTTT
TRBD1	once	TRBV5-1	TRBJ1-1	CASSPGDRGFQNTEAFF	TGCGCCAGCAGCCCGGGGGACAGGGGATTTCAGAACACTGAAGCTTTCTTT
TRBD1	-	TRBV29-1	TRBJ2-1	CSRGAGGPYNEQFF	TGCAGCCGCGGGGCAGGGGGCCCTTACAATGAGCAGTTCTTC
-	-	TRBV19	TRBJ2-2	CASSGTLNTGELFF	TGTGCCAGCTCCGGGACACTGAACACCGGGGAGCTGTTTTTT
TRBD1	-	TRBV11-2	TRBJ1-1	CASRITGGWDTEAFF	TGTGCCAGCAGAATTACAGGGGGGTGGGACACTGAAGCTTTCTTT
TRBD2	once	TRBV11-2	TRBJ2-1	CASSSLAGHTYNEQFF	TGTGCCAGCAGCTCCCTAGCGGGGCATACTTACAATGAGCAGTTCTTC
TRBD2	-	TRBV4-2	TRBJ2-2	CASSQLAGGPGTGELFF	TGTGCCAGCAGCCAGCTAGCGGGGGGGCCGGGCACCGGGGAGCTGTTTTTT
-	-	TRBV4-1	TRBJ2-1	CASSLNRGNEQFF	TGCGCCAGCAGCCTGAACCGGGGGAATGAGCAGTTCTTC
-	-	TRBV27	TRBJ2-2	CASQVSVNTGELFF	TGTGCCAGCCAGGTATCAGTAAACACCGGGGAGCTGTTTTTT
-	-	TRBV9	TRBJ1-2	CASSVDARAGHGYTF	TGTGCCAGCAGCGTAGACGCGAGGGCAGGGCATGGCTACACCTTC
-	-	TRBV5-1	TRBJ2-1	CASSSQDGSYNEQFF	TGCGCCAGCAGCTCCCAGGACGGATCCTACAATGAGCAGTTCTTC
-	once	TRBV19	TRBJ1-4	CASSISRIGKKLFF	TGTGCCAGTAGTATCTCCCGGATAGGGAAAAAACTGTTTTTT
-	-	TRBV7-2	TRBJ2-7	CASIRGSYEQYF	TGTGCCAGCATAAGGGGCTCCTACGAGCAGTACTTC
-	-	TRBV6-1	TRBJ2-4	CASSGHLMVSPNIQYF	TGTGCCAGCAGTGGTCACCTAATGGTCTCCCCCAACATTCAGTACTTC